One sample yielded the 15 T cell receptor beta chains listed below, sequenced in a study of blood T cells in healthy people across ages. Sample-barcoded 5' priming and a J-beta primer mix drove a second PCR of roughly 7 to 11 cycles. TCRdb called the 5' RACE reads again in MiXCR, with one record for every CDR3 protein. In the table there are fewer than 1,000,000 distinct CDR3 sequences, 46% of which are singletons. Sequenced material: blood. These receptor sequences come from a man older than 75 in good health.

The chain recombines TRBV28 with TRBJ2-7, with D possibly TRBD2 on 6 matching bases. CDR3 size: 15 residues. Germline V lookup: CDR1 MDHEN, CDR2 SYDVKM. V dropped 6 bases and J dropped 2 bases, with 17 bases sitting between them. The CDR3 DNA follows: TGTGCCAGCAGACACCCCGGGACTGGGGCCTACGAGCAGTACTTC. Protein sequence: CASRHPGTGAYEQYF.

The V and J genes are TRBV4-1 and TRBJ2-7, with TRBD1 matching over 8 bases. The CDR3 consists of 16 residues. CDR1 MGHRA and CDR2 YSYEKL come from the germline V gene. After removal of 2 bases from V and 0 bases from J, the junction contained 6 bases not matched to a gene. The CDR3 protein is CASSQPGQAISYEQYF. CDR3 coding DNA: TGCGCCAGCAGCCAACCGGGACAGGCGATCTCCTACGAGCAGTACTTC.

The chain uses TRBV11-2 and TRBJ2-1, with TRBD1 matching over 10 bases. The J segment lost 4 bases and the V segment lost 0 bases, leaving 6 bases of the junction unmatched. Per the germline V gene, CDR1 is SGHAT and CDR2 is FQNNGV. The CDR3 is 17 amino acids. This CDR3 is CASSLDSGQGIYNEQFF. CDR3 nucleotide sequence: TGTGCCAGCAGCTTAGATTCGGGACAGGGGATATACAATGAGCAGTTCTTC.

The table lists this clonotype with a few counts. The V gene is TRBV5-4, the J gene TRBJ2-1; D remains ambiguous. The V and J ends lost 0 bases and 1 base respectively, with 8 bases between them. This CDR3 contains 15 residues. Germline CDR1 and CDR2: SGHNT and YYREEE (reference sequence). This CDR3 is CASSLDKGSYNEQFF. The CDR3 coding sequence is TGTGCCAGCAGCTTGGACAAGGGTTCCTACAATGAGCAGTTCTTC.

Concerning this clonotype: A much more abundant neighbour one base away suggests this may be a read error. The chain couples TRBV14 to TRBJ2-7; possibly TRBD2 for D (5 bases). V dropped 4 bases and J dropped 7 bases, with 23 bases sitting between them. Germline V lookup: CDR1 SGHDN, CDR2 FVKESK. The CDR3 contains 16 residues. The CDR3 DNA reads TGTGCCAGCAGCCCATTAAGCGGACCCTCCTACAATGAGCAGTACTTC. The encoded protein is CASSPLSGPSYNEQYF.

The chain combines TRBV29-1 with TRBJ2-1; 9 bases map to TRBD2. V trimming: 5 bases; J trimming: 10 bases; junction bases outside the gene matches: 12. Germline-derived CDR1 and CDR2 are SQVTM and ANQGSEA. The CDR3 extends over 14 amino acids. CDR3 region: CSVTTGLARGEQFF. The DNA of the CDR3 is TGCAGCGTTACCACAGGACTAGCGCGGGGGGAGCAGTTCTTC.

This sequence joins TRBV6-6 and TRBJ2-3; 7 bases align to TRBD2. Trimming cost V 9 bases and J 5 bases; bases outside gene matches: 8. Germline V gene sequence: CDR1 MNHNY, CDR2 SVGAGI (reference sequence). The CDR3 sequence is 13 residues long. The CDR3 sequence is CASWASGRDTQYF. CDR3 coding DNA: TGTGCCAGTTGGGCTAGCGGTCGAGATACGCAGTATTTT.

A note on this clonotype: One base away lies a much larger clone, so this may be a sequencing read error. The genes are TRBV29-1 and TRBJ2-7; 9 nucleotides match TRBD2. V lost 0 bases to trimming and J lost 10 bases; unmatched junction nucleotides: 16. Per the germline V gene, CDR1 is SQVTM and CDR2 is ANQGSEA. The CDR3 runs to 16 residues. The CDR3 DNA reads TGCAGCGTTGAAGATCCTACGCAGCGGGAGGACCTTCCCCAGTACTTC. Its protein product is CSVEDPTQREDLPQYF.

This clonotype was seen many times. This chain uses TRBV29-1 with TRBJ1-1; maybe TRBD1 (6 bases). Trimming shortened V by 6 bases and J by 3 bases, and 11 bases separated the two germline ends. This CDR3 contains 12 residues. Germline-derived CDR1 and CDR2 are SQVTM and ANQGSEA. For the CDR3, the DNA is TGCAGCGTCGGACAGTTCCACACTGAAGCTTTCTTT. Protein sequence: CSVGQFHTEAFF. Looking up the rest from reference TRBV29-1 and TRBJ1-1 gives the full variable domain: SAVISQKPSRDICQRGTSLTIQCQVDSQVTMMFWYRQQPGQSLTLIATANQGSEATYESGFVIDKFPISRPNLTFSTLTVSNMSPEDSSIYLCSVGQFHTEAFFGQGTRLTVV.

The table lists this clonotype with many counts. The chain has TRBV5-1 and TRBJ2-7, with 9 bases identical to TRBD2. J was trimmed by 2 bases and V by 0 bases; bases with no gene match: 6. This CDR3 contains 16 residues. Germline values: CDR1 SGHRS, CDR2 YFSETQ. CDR3 in DNA: TGCGCCAGCAGCTTGGGGGATAGCGGGGGAACCTACGAGCAGTACTTC. Its protein is CASSLGDSGGTYEQYF.

This clonotype has just a few counts. This chain joins TRBV20-1 and TRBJ2-5; 11 bases are a match to TRBD2. The CDR3 has 16 amino acids. Germline loops: CDR1 DFQATT, CDR2 SNEGSKA (reference sequence). The V segment lost 1 base and the J segment 3 bases; nucleotides outside the gene matches: 7. The CDR3 protein is CSARVVGTSGKETQYF. In DNA, the CDR3 is TGCAGTGCTAGAGTTGTGGGGACTAGCGGCAAAGAGACCCAGTACTTC.

For the CDR3, the DNA is TGTGCCAGCAGCCCCGGGACAGGGAACTCCGAGCAGTACTTC. Translated, it gives CASSPGTGNSEQYF. This sequence joins TRBV7-6 and TRBJ2-4; TRBD1 aligns across 9 bases. The DNA end is more similar to TRBJ2-7, so the J call may be wrong. Germline CDR1 reads SGHVS; CDR2 reads FNYEAQ. The CDR3 loop spans 14 amino acids.

As DNA, the CDR3 is TGCAGTGCCGAGTTCGGGGCAGGGAGGTATTCACCCCTCCACTTT. Encoded protein: CSAEFGAGRYSPLHF. This chain uses TRBV20-1 with TRBJ1-6; D may be TRBD1 (5 bases). V was shortened by 6 bases and J by 8 bases, with 20 bases between the two germline ends. The CDR3 length is 15 residues. The germline gives CDR1 DFQATT, CDR2 SNEGSKA (reference sequence).

This clonotype has just a few counts. The V gene is TRBV7-2, the J gene TRBJ1-4; D remains ambiguous. The V end was cut by 5 bases, the J end by 7 bases, with 17 bases between. Germline V CDR1 and CDR2: SGHTA, FQGNSA. The CDR3 covers 15 residues. The CDR3 reads CASSARTLGGEKLFF. The CDR3, as DNA: TGTGCCAGCAGCGCACGGACCCTGGGCGGTGAAAAACTGTTTTTT.

This clonotype showed up just once. V is TRBV28 and J is TRBJ1-2, with D possibly being TRBD1 (5 bases). Germline CDR1 is MDHEN and CDR2 is SYDVKM. This CDR3 has 14 amino acids. Deletions cut 5 bases from V and 4 bases from J, with 14 bases between. The DNA for the CDR3 is TGTGCCAGCAGTACCCCGGGGACGGGCTATGGCTACACCTTC. It encodes CASSTPGTGYGYTF.